This is a list of T cell receptor beta chains from one sample in a study of T cell responses to AZD1222 COVID-19 vaccine. Here immunoSEQ multiplex PCR was the method, and the copy in TCRdb shows in-frame clones only, minus some. Of around 79,000 clones detected, 70% to 90% appear once; the ten largest clones hold more than 1.3%. The sample here was peripheral blood, taken on day 0 of AZD1222 vaccination. The receptors come from an adult in good health. Both conserved end residues are part of each CDR3. The D gene is left open where the match is weak. Some rows mark clone size as missing; the rest say once, few, many or name a class of expanded clone.

>TRBJ1-6|TRBV7-2|NA|NA
CASSLSSGVNSPLHF
TGTGCCAGCAGCTTATCGTCGGGGGTTAATTCACCCCTCCACTTT
>TRBJ1-1|TRBV4-1|TRBD1|NA
CASSQPRTGGAEAFF
TGCGCCAGCAGCCAACCTAGGACAGGGGGAGCTGAAGCTTTCTTT
>TRBJ1-2|TRBV13|NA|NA
CASSRDSYYGYTF
TGTGCCAGCAGCCGAGACAGTTACTATGGCTACACCTTC
>TRBJ2-2|TRBV5-1|NA|NA
CASSLEGGPGELFF
TGCGCCAGCAGCTTGGAGGGAGGCCCCGGGGAGCTGTTTTTT
>TRBJ2-5|TRBV25-1|NA|once
CASSVGETQYF
TGTGCCAGCAGTGTGGGCGAGACCCAGTACTTC
>TRBJ1-6|TRBV9|TRBD1|NA
CASSVRGTGSSPLHF
TGTGCCAGCAGCGTACGCGGGACAGGGAGTTCACCCCTCCACTTT
>TRBJ2-1|TRBV19|NA|NA
CASRAGYNEQFF
TGTGCCAGTAGGGCCGGGTACAATGAGCAGTTCTTC
>TRBJ1-2|TRBV6-5|NA|once
CASMPLVDSYGYTF
TGTGCCAGCATGCCTCTGGTAGACAGCTATGGCTACACCTTC
>TRBJ1-5|TRBV30|NA|once
CAWSVGADQPQHF
TGTGCCTGGAGTGTGGGAGCGGATCAGCCCCAGCATTTT
>TRBJ2-3|TRBV5-4|NA|few
CASSRDQGSTDTQYF
TGTGCCAGCAGCCGGGACCAGGGCAGCACAGATACGCAGTATTTT
>TRBJ2-7|TRBV11-2|NA|NA
CASSPSSPYEQYF
TGTGCCAGCAGCCCAAGTTCCCCCTACGAGCAGTACTTC
>TRBJ1-1|TRBV6-5|NA|NA
CASTSLGWTEAFF
TGTGCCAGCACCTCCCTGGGTTGGACTGAAGCTTTCTTT
>TRBJ1-1|TRBV6-5|NA|NA
CASNTRGNTEAFF
TGTGCCAGCAACACTCGGGGGAACACTGAAGCTTTCTTT
>TRBJ2-1|TRBV7-2|NA|once
CASSPRWATREFF
TGTGCCAGCAGCCCCCGGTGGGCCACTAGGGAGTTCTTC
>TRBJ1-1|TRBV6-5|TRBD1|NA
CASRSDRENTEAFF
TGTGCCAGCAGGTCCGACAGGGAGAACACTGAAGCTTTCTTT
>TRBJ1-2|TRBV3-1/TRBV3-2|NA|NA
CASSRQGASGGYTF
TGTGCCAGCAGCCGCCAAGGGGCTTCGGGAGGCTACACCTTC
>TRBJ2-2|TRBV7-3|NA|few
CASSAWNTGELFF
TGTGCCAGCAGCGCCTGGAACACCGGGGAGCTGTTTTTT
>TRBJ2-3|TRBV11-3|TRBD2|NA
CASSLDSSGRTNTQYF
TGTGCCAGCAGCTTAGATAGCAGCGGGAGAACAAATACGCAGTATTTT
>TRBJ1-6|TRBV6-1|NA|NA
CASSEIEGGGSPLHF
TGTGCCAGCAGTGAAATCGAGGGAGGGGGTTCACCCCTCCACTTT
>TRBJ2-3|TRBV25-1|TRBD1|NA
CASSEYSGTGGADTQYF
TGTGCCAGCAGTGAGTACTCCGGGACAGGGGGCGCAGATACGCAGTATTTT
>TRBJ2-3|TRBV7-6|TRBD2|NA
CASSPGTSGGTDTQYF
TGTGCCAGCAGCCCGGGGACTAGCGGGGGCACAGATACGCAGTATTTT
>TRBJ2-7|TRBV27|TRBD1|once
CASSRLLDRAGIYKQYF
TGTGCCAGCAGTAGGCTCCTTGACAGGGCAGGGATTTACAAGCAGTACTTC
>TRBJ2-7|TRBV10-3|NA|NA
CAISVGTGSSYEQYF
TGTGCCATCAGTGTTGGGACTGGCAGCTCCTACGAGCAGTACTTC
>TRBJ1-2|TRBV13|TRBD1|once
CASSSRTGNYGYTF
TGTGCCAGCAGCTCAAGGACAGGGAACTATGGCTACACCTTC
>TRBJ1-2|TRBV27|TRBD1|NA
CASSSARGPYYGYTF
TGTGCCAGCAGTTCAGCGAGGGGGCCGTACTATGGCTACACCTTC
>TRBJ1-1|TRBV18|NA|NA
CASSPRRAKGDTEAFF
TGTGCCAGCTCACCAAGGAGGGCTAAAGGTGACACTGAAGCTTTCTTT
>TRBJ2-7|TRBV19|TRBD2|once
CASSINGLAGRTYEQYF
TGTGCCAGTAGTATCAACGGGCTAGCGGGAAGAACCTACGAGCAGTACTTC
>TRBJ1-1|TRBV29-1|TRBD1|NA
CSVVRDRGSTRTEAFF
TGCAGCGTTGTCAGGGACAGGGGGTCGACGAGGACTGAAGCTTTCTTT
>TRBJ2-1|TRBV5-8|TRBD2|NA
CANKQWRGGPNNEQFF
TGTGCTAATAAACAGTGGCGGGGGGGACCCAACAATGAGCAGTTCTTC
>TRBJ2-1|TRBV4-2|NA|few
CASSQDPPGSTNEQFF
TGTGCCAGCAGCCAAGATCCGCCGGGATCAACCAATGAGCAGTTCTTC
>TRBJ2-3|TRBV27|NA|NA
CASSFTPSTDTQYF
TGTGCCAGCAGCTTCACACCTAGCACAGATACGCAGTATTTT
>TRBJ2-1|TRBV19|NA|NA
CASRAATGDYNEQFF
TGTGCCAGTAGGGCGGCGACGGGAGATTACAATGAGCAGTTCTTC
>TRBJ2-7|TRBV3-1/TRBV3-2|TRBD1|NA
CASSQPTGGRRYEQYF
TGTGCCAGCAGCCAACCGACAGGGGGACGACGCTACGAGCAGTACTTC
>TRBJ1-2|TRBV29-1|TRBD1|NA
CSVHPGTGKGYTF
TGCAGCGTCCATCCGGGGACAGGGAAAGGCTACACCTTC
>TRBJ2-3|TRBV9|TRBD2|NA
CASSALRTSGSTDTQYF
TGTGCCAGCAGCGCCTTGAGGACTAGCGGGAGCACAGATACGCAGTATTTT
>TRBJ2-1|TRBV2|TRBD2|NA
CASRTTGTTQQLVF
TGTGCCAGCAGGACCACCGGGACTACCCAACAACTGGTCTTC
>TRBJ1-6|TRBV6-5|NA|NA
CASRISSYNSPLHF
TGTGCCAGCAGGATAAGCTCCTATAATTCACCCCTCCACTTT
>TRBJ2-1|TRBV2|NA|NA
CATLRMGGSYNEQFF
TGTGCCACCCTGCGGATGGGCGGATCCTACAATGAGCAGTTCTTC
>TRBJ2-1|TRBV7-2|TRBD2|NA
CASSGSGTSVENEQFF
TGTGCCAGCTCAGGTTCCGGGACTAGCGTGGAAAATGAGCAGTTCTTC
>TRBJ2-2|TRBV14|NA|NA
CASSQSRVTGELFF
TGTGCCAGCAGCCAATCCAGGGTAACCGGGGAGCTGTTTTTT
>TRBJ2-7|TRBV3-1/TRBV3-2|TRBD2|NA
CASSQGGGKEQYF
TGTGCCAGCAGCCAAGGGGGGGGAAAAGAGCAGTACTTC